The present T cell receptor (beta chain) was sequenced within a study of cytomegalovirus exposure and HLA in healthy donors. Use of 60 Vbeta and 13 Jbeta primers characterized the PCR. Profiling relied on immunoSEQ multiplex PCR, and the TCRdb table lists in-frame clones only, not all of them. The data contain about 98,000 clones, around 67% of them singletons. Notes on the study in general: Another analysis was done later, and it associated approximately 17,000 TCR beta sequences with HLA alleles at 0.05 false discovery rate.

For this clone: Its matching antigen is unknown.

Deletions cut 4 bases from V and 2 bases from J, with 7 bases between. Germline CDR1 is MNHNY and CDR2 is SVGAGI (reference sequence). CDR3 length equals 13 residues. The sequenced sample was PBMCs. This TCR was recovered from a man between 45 and 60 years old in good health and CMV-seronegative. V is TRBV6-6 and J is TRBJ2-3, with D uncertain. CDR3 residues: CASSLTSTDTQYF. The CDR3 region has the DNA TGTGCCAGCAGTTTGACTTCCACAGATACGCAGTATTTT.